The subject of this entry is one T cell receptor beta chain. This specimen belongs to a study of blood T cell repertoires in COVID-19. Study-level information: COVID-19 samples from acute and convalescent phases originated in the United States, Italy and Spain. T cells, B-cell-depleted T cells, or PBMCs supplied cDNA or gDNA.

J was trimmed by 7 bases and V by 6 bases; bases with no gene match: 9. The CDR3 loop spans 16 amino acids. Germline V gene data show CDR1 as KGHSH and CDR2 as LQKENI. Source study methods: Scientists estimated how many nucleated cells there were by amplifying reference gene primers. The method was immunoSEQ multiplex PCR; TCRdb's version includes in-frame clones alone and lacks a portion of them. Clonal size and the V and J genes are those of that table, whereas D and trimming came from the DNA. Of 120,000 or so clones listed, 70% to 90% are singletons. The source of this sequence is a woman aged 45-59 years with acute or convalescent COVID-19. The chain employs TRBV18 and TRBJ1-6; 10 positions match TRBD1. What was sequenced was peripheral blood. The DNA for the CDR3 is TGTGCCAGCTCTTACGGACAGGGGGGGGTAAATTCACCCCTCCACTTT. It translates to CASSYGQGGVNSPLHF.